This T cell receptor (beta chain) was sequenced during a study of blood T cell repertoires in COVID-19 (TCRdb year 2020). As for the study more broadly: Collaborator samples came from the United States, Italy and Spain and covered acute and convalescent phases of COVID-19. The material from the prospective study consisted of cDNA or gDNA derived from T cells, B-cell-depleted T cells, or PBMCs. Subjects who had been exposed to COVID-19, were actively infected with it, or had recovered from it provided the deeply sampled blood TCRbeta repertoires that made up the dataset. The repertoires were released in a freely available public database meant as a resource for research on the immune response to SARS-CoV-2. Samples came from the ongoing ImmuneRACE study (first 160 participants) plus 1,254 subjects from 6 global collaborators. The sample metadata nearly always contained a de-identified subject ID, COVID-19 status, age in years and sex. HLA class I and class II types, where available, came from metadata supplied by the sample provider rather than from assay-based typing. Summary of the overall study and its limitations: The amount of clinical and demographic metadata varied by source and participant and was provided uncurated.

The CDR3 runs 15 amino acids, cysteine and phenylalanine included. Just the 45-base CDR3 DNA is kept, in frame starting at base 1. Germline trimming: 2 bases from V, 4 bases from J; junction bases outside gene matches: 4. CDR1 SGHTA and CDR2 FQGTGA were looked up in the germline V gene. TCRbeta CDR3 regions were amplified from genomic DNA by means of the immunoSEQ Assay, a bias-controlled multiplex PCR. The study's own analysis went as follows. The number of nucleated cells in each sample was estimated by amplification of reference gene primers within the assay. To quantify the absolute abundance of each unique TCRbeta CDR3 rearrangement, sequence reads were collapsed and filtered. Productive Simpson clonality was computed per sample as the square root of Simpson's diversity index over productive rearrangements. This immuneACCESS table, as held by TCRdb, lists in-frame sequences with V and J called but not all clones. Of the missing ones, under half trace to an unresolved V gene in checked studies; the others have no known cause. V and J calls and clone size are as listed in that table; D and trimming were resolved from the DNA. This sample lists 250,000 to 300,000 clones; approximately 90% were detected once. Clones ranked in the top ten supply about 2.2% of the sample.

Another Seattle source contributed samples from volunteer blood donors who had recovered from COVID-19. The collaborating institutions used their own protocols to collect whole blood in K2EDTA tubes. Collaborator samples were shipped for TCRbeta analysis as frozen whole blood, isolated PBMCs, or DNA extracted from either sample type. Worth noting for this clone: What this receptor recognizes is not known. Base qualities are not provided; no much larger clone lies one nucleotide away.

This TCR was recovered from a woman aged 45-65 years who had recovered from COVID-19. The specimen sequenced was peripheral blood. Recombination linked TRBV7-3 to TRBJ2-2, with 7 bases in between that match TRBD2. At the DNA level, the sequence is TGTGCCAGCAGCTTAGCTAGCGGTATCACCGGGGAGCTGTTTTTT. This translates into CASSLASGITGELFF. When the CDR3 is completed using the reference TRBV7-3 and TRBJ2-2 genes on either side, the full variable domain is GAGVSQTPSNKVTEKGKYVELRCDPISGHTALYWYRQSLGQGPEFLIYFQGTGAADDSGLPNDRFFAVRPEGSVSTLKIQRTERGDSAVYLCASSLASGITGELFFGEGSRLTVL.